These T cell receptor beta chains were read from a single sample in a study of metastatic and nonmetastatic thyroid tumors. Using MiXCR, TCRdb reanalyzed the PCR reads. The table lists approximately 30,000 clones, roughly 7.1% of them singletons, with around two fifths in the top ten. The sequenced material came from blood. Source of these receptors: a female donor with papillary thyroid cancer or a benign thyroid nodule (not recorded which). Some clones in this sample may be carry-over from other donors' samples. CDR3s include the opening cysteine and the closing phenylalanine or tryptophan. Each record gives: J gene, V gene, CDR3 protein.

J gene: TRBJ2-5
V gene: TRBV3-1
CDR3 protein: CASSPSLETQYF

J gene: TRBJ2-5
V gene: TRBV6-1
CDR3 protein: CASSQVGGETQYF

J gene: TRBJ2-7
V gene: TRBV2
CDR3 protein: CASSGGEQYF

J gene: TRBJ2-5
V gene: TRBV5-4
CDR3 protein: CASSVGSGGTGVVTQYF

J gene: TRBJ2-6
V gene: TRBV12-3/TRBV12-4
CDR3 protein: CASTGGGSGANVLTF

J gene: TRBJ2-2
V gene: TRBV20-1
CDR3 protein: CSAPSGGPTGELFF

J gene: TRBJ1-1
V gene: TRBV10-2
CDR3 protein: CASSEVGAEAFF

J gene: TRBJ1-2
V gene: TRBV9
CDR3 protein: CASGRDANYGYTF

J gene: TRBJ2-3
V gene: TRBV4-1
CDR3 protein: CASSQGMISRDTQYF

J gene: TRBJ1-4
V gene: TRBV14
CDR3 protein: CASSPTRGRGNEKLFF

J gene: TRBJ2-5
V gene: TRBV18
CDR3 protein: CASSRQGETQYF

J gene: TRBJ1-5
V gene: TRBV20-1
CDR3 protein: CSASTGTGNNQPQHF

J gene: TRBJ1-2
V gene: TRBV6-5
CDR3 protein: CTSSYYGLTGYTF

J gene: TRBJ2-7
V gene: TRBV20-1
CDR3 protein: CSDRQPSSYEQYF

J gene: TRBJ2-7
V gene: TRBV6-2/TRBV6-3
CDR3 protein: CASKGVDSYEQYF

J gene: TRBJ2-6
V gene: TRBV19
CDR3 protein: CASISSSWANVLTF

J gene: TRBJ2-1
V gene: TRBV2
CDR3 protein: CASSTLAGEMEFF

J gene: TRBJ2-2
V gene: TRBV7-3
CDR3 protein: CASSLLAVANTGELFF

J gene: TRBJ2-5
V gene: TRBV6-1
CDR3 protein: CASSTSRGARETQYF

J gene: TRBJ1-3
V gene: TRBV30
CDR3 protein: CAWKASGNTIYF

J gene: TRBJ2-1
V gene: TRBV30
CDR3 protein: CACAGGYNEQFF

J gene: TRBJ1-2
V gene: TRBV18
CDR3 protein: CASSPDGGNYGYTF

J gene: TRBJ2-3
V gene: TRBV5-4
CDR3 protein: CASSGLAGGPEDTQYF

J gene: TRBJ2-7
V gene: TRBV20-1
CDR3 protein: CSAAGTGGHSYEQYF

J gene: TRBJ1-1
V gene: TRBV9
CDR3 protein: CASNFGGGLGTEAFF

J gene: TRBJ2-2
V gene: TRBV11-1
CDR3 protein: CASRPNPGQENSGELFF

J gene: TRBJ2-1
V gene: TRBV27
CDR3 protein: CASSSAVTDNEQFF

J gene: TRBJ2-7
V gene: TRBV5-6
CDR3 protein: CASSPSLDRRYEQYF

J gene: TRBJ1-2
V gene: TRBV6-1
CDR3 protein: CASRTDGRYGYTF

J gene: TRBJ1-3
V gene: TRBV7-4
CDR3 protein: CASSSQGAKLAGNTIYF

J gene: TRBJ2-1
V gene: TRBV11-2
CDR3 protein: CASSSDRDRGRFEQFF

J gene: TRBJ2-1
V gene: TRBV2
CDR3 protein: CASLTRGRYNEQFF

J gene: TRBJ1-1
V gene: TRBV12-3/TRBV12-4
CDR3 protein: CASSPDLNTEAFF